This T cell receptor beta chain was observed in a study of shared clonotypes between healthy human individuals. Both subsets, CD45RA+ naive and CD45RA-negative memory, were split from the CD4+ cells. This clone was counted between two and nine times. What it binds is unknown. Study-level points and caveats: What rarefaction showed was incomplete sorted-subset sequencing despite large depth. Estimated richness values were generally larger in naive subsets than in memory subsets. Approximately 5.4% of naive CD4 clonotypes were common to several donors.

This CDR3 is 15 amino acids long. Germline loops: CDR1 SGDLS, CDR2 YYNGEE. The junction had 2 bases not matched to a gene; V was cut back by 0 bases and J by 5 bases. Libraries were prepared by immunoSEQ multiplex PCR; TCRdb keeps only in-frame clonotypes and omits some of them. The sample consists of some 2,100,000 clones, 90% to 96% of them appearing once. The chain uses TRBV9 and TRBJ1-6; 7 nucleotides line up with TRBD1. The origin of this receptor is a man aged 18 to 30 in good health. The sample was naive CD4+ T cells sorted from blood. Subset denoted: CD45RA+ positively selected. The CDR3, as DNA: TGTGCCAGCAGCGTAGGGGGACAGAATAATTCACCCCTCCACTTT. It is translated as CASSVGGQNNSPLHF.